This paragraph reports one TCR beta chain. The data were obtained in a study of identical twins. CDR1 and CDR2 (germline): LGHNA, YNFKEQ. The trim removed 1 base at V and 4 bases at J, leaving 5 bases unmatched. This CDR3 region has 15 residues. Using its own MiXCR run on the 5' RACE reads, TCRdb lists one record per CDR3 protein. The data hold some 1,700,000 distinct CDR3 sequences, with less than 40% observed a single time. V and J are TRBV4-2 and TRBJ2-7, with 9 bases identical to TRBD2. The sequencing input was cord blood. The clonotype was recovered from a newborn girl in good health. The CDR3 sequence: CASSQAASGNYEQYF. CDR3 coding DNA: TGTGCCAGCAGCCAAGCGGCTAGCGGGAATTACGAGCAGTACTTC.